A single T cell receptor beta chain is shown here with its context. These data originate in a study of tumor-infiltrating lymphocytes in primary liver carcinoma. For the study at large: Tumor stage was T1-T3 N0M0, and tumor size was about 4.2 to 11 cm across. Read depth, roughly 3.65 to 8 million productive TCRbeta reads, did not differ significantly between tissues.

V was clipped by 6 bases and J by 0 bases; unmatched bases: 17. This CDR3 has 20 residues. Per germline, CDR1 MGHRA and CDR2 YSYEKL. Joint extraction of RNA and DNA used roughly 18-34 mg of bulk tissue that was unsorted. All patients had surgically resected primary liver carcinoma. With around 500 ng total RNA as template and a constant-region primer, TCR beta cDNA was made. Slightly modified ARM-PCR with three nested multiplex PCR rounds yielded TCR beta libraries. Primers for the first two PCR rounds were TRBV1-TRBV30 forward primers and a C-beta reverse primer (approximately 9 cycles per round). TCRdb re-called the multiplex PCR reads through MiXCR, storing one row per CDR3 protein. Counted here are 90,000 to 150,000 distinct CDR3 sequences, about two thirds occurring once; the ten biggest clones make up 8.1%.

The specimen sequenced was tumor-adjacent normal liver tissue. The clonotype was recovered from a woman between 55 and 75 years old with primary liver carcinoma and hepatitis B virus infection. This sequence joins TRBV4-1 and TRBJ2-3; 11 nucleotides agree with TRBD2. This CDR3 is CASSQGVSGRALKSTDTQYF. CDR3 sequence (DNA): TGCGCCAGCAGTCAGGGAGTTAGCGGGAGGGCCCTGAAGAGCACAGATACGCAGTATTTT.